The present TCR beta chain was sequenced within a study of neurological immune-mediated disorders. Study-wide findings and caveats: HTLV-1-associated myelopathy ranked highest for TCR clonal expansion and multiple sclerosis lowest, beneath healthy controls.

This clonotype showed up many times. Its target is not known. Germline CDR1 and CDR2: DFQATT and SNEGSKA (reference sequence). CDR3 length: 12 amino acids. V shed 3 bases and J shed 4 bases, with 9 bases lying between them. By 5'RACE with 10-nucleotide random UMIs, the cDNA was made. TCRdb recomputed calls from the 5' RACE reads with MiXCR, one row per CDR3 protein. The sample comprises about 31,000 distinct CDR3 sequences, about 4.1% of which are singletons, and around a quarter rests with the top ten. Healthy control participants comprised blood bank volunteers in Maryland, USA. Sorted libraries drew on some 1 million CD4+ or CD8+ T cells.

The TCR originated in a woman in her thirties or forties in good health. Material: CD4+ T cells from blood. The V and J genes are TRBV20-1 and TRBJ1-2; D might be TRBD1 (5 bases). CDR3 in amino acids: CSASGGSYGYTF. CDR3 nucleotides: TGCAGTGCTAGTGGGGGGAGCTATGGCTACACCTTC.